Below are 27 T cell receptor beta chains sequenced from a single sample in a study of PD-1 blockade in classical Hodgkin lymphoma. The data were produced by immunoSEQ multiplex PCR, yet TCRdb's version contains in-frame clones alone and is incomplete. The sample includes roughly 150,000 clones, approximately 80% of them seen just once. Patients all relapsed after autologous stem cell transplantation, and there was variation in brentuximab vedotin exposure. The sample here was peripheral blood mononuclear cells (PBMCs), taken before the second cycle of nivolumab. The source is a human donor with classical Hodgkin lymphoma.

This clone was observed once. This chain uses TRBV28 with TRBJ1-5, with 9 bases fitting TRBD1. V was pared by 8 bases and J by 4 bases, with 6 bases of the junction left unmatched. The length of the CDR3 is 14 residues. CDR1 and CDR2 from the germline V gene are MDHEN and SYDVKM. CDR3 in DNA: TGTGCCAGCTTACAGGGGGCTGGGAATCAGCCCCAGCATTTT. It is translated as CASLQGAGNQPQHF.

This sequence joins TRBV6-1 and TRBJ2-7, with a weak D call TRBD1 (6 bases). The CDR3 contains 15 residues. CDR1 is MNHNS, CDR2 SASEGT, per germline. Trimming took 7 bases from V and 2 from J, leaving 18 bases between them. The chain's CDR3 is CASTEVWDMTYEQYF. The CDR3 coding sequence is TGTGCCAGCACTGAGGTATGGGACATGACCTACGAGCAGTACTTC.

CDR3 loop: CASSLGVFYEQYF. The CDR3, as DNA: TGCGCCAGCAGCTTGGGGGTGTTCTACGAGCAGTACTTC. The chain uses TRBV5-1 and TRBJ2-7; D not certain. Germline V gives CDR1 SGHRS, CDR2 YFSETQ. The CDR3 has 13 amino acids. V lost 0 bases, J lost 3 bases, and 7 bases lay in between.

About this clone: Other DNA sequences of this sample code for an identical CDR3. The rearrangement links TRBV7-2 to TRBJ2-5, with D unresolved. The germline gives CDR1 SGHTA, CDR2 FQGNSA. The CDR3 has 14 amino acids. With 1 base removed from V and 1 base from J, the gap between germline ends came to 7 bases. CDR3 DNA: TGTGCCAGCAGCTTAGGGGGTCCCCAAGAGACCCAGTACTTC. Its protein product is CASSLGGPQETQYF.

The rearrangement joins TRBV7-2 to TRBJ2-2, with a weak D call TRBD1 (6 bases). Germline CDR1 SGHTA, CDR2 FQGNSA. V was cut by 1 base and J by 3 bases, with 6 bases left in between. CDR3 length equals 14 residues. This CDR3 is CASSLDRDTGELFF. The DNA for the CDR3 is TGTGCCAGCAGCTTAGACAGGGACACCGGGGAGCTGTTTTTT.

The rearrangement uses TRBV7-6 and TRBJ1-3; TRBD1 is a possible D gene (5 bases). Germline V CDR1 and CDR2: SGHVS, FNYEAQ. Trimming took off 5 bases at V and 3 bases at J, with 14 bases between the two ends. The CDR3 is 15 amino acids. The CDR3 coding sequence is TGTGCCAGCAGCCAAAACAGGATACATGGAAACACCATATATTTT. Its protein is CASSQNRIHGNTIYF.

This clone has only a few counts. The gene calls are TRBV15 and TRBJ1-2; maybe TRBD1 (5 bases). CDR3 length equals 14 residues. CDR1 LNHNV and CDR2 YYDKDF come from the germline V gene (reference sequence). Trimming removed 8 bases at V and 5 bases at J, with 18 bases between. CDR3 amino acids: CATRGTEDRYGYTF. The CDR3 nucleotides are TGTGCCACCCGTGGGACCGAGGATCGGTATGGCTACACCTTC.

The CDR3 DNA reads as TGTGCCAGCAGGCAAGGACGGAACTCCTACGAGCAGTACTTC. This encodes CASRQGRNSYEQYF. The gene calls are TRBV5-4 and TRBJ2-7; D is unresolved. The V end lost 5 bases, the J end lost 0 bases, and 12 bases lay between the germline ends. From germline, CDR1 is SGHNT and CDR2 YYREEE (reference sequence). The CDR3 contains 14 residues.

The rearrangement joins TRBV5-4 to TRBJ2-5, with D possibly called TRBD1 or TRBD2 (7 bases each). V lost 4 bases and J lost 10, with 20 bases in between. Germline CDR1 is SGHNT and CDR2 is YYREEE (reference sequence). CDR3 size: 14 residues. The CDR3 here is CASSLVGGWDSQYF. The CDR3 DNA reads TGTGCCAGCAGCCTGGTGGGGGGGTGGGACAGCCAGTACTTC.

Only one count was recorded for this clone. This chain connects TRBV7-9 to TRBJ1-6; D is undetermined. Deletions cut 3 bases from V and 7 bases from J, with 7 bases between. The CDR3 consists of 13 residues. Germline V gives CDR1 SEHNR, CDR2 FQNEAQ (reference sequence). CDR3 bases: TGTGCCAGCAGCTTTACCGAAAATTCACCCCTCCACTTT. Its translation is CASSFTENSPLHF.

The chain recombines TRBV5-1 with TRBJ2-2; D is perhaps TRBD1 (6 bases). Germline assignment: CDR1 SGHRS and CDR2 YFSETQ. The CDR3 consists of 16 residues. Trimming shortened V by 4 bases and J by 3 bases, and 16 bases separated the two germline ends. The CDR3 bases are TGCGCCAGCAGCCCGGAAGGGGGATCGGACACCGGGGAGCTGTTTTTT. Its translation: CASSPEGGSDTGELFF.

The chain has TRBV6-1 and TRBJ2-1; D possibly corresponds to TRBD2 (5 bases). With 6 bases removed from V and 4 bases from J, the gap between germline ends came to 10 bases. CDR3 length: 13 amino acids. Germline V gene data show CDR1 as MNHNS and CDR2 as SASEGT. This CDR3 is CASSGRTYNEQFF. The CDR3 DNA reads as TGTGCCAGCAGCGGGCGGACTTACAATGAGCAGTTCTTC.

The CDR3 sequence: CAISDKNTGELFF. In nucleotides, the CDR3 is TGTGCCATCAGTGACAAGAACACCGGGGAGCTGTTTTTT. The rearrangement uses TRBV10-3 and TRBJ2-2; D is unresolved. The CDR3 runs 13 residues. Trimming left V 3 bases short and J 1 base short, with 3 bases between. CDR1 and CDR2 from the germline V gene are ENHRY and SYGVKD.

This sequence joins TRBV19 and TRBJ2-3, with 7 bases identical to TRBD2. The germline V gene encodes CDR1 LNHDA and CDR2 SQIVND (reference sequence). This CDR3 region has 15 residues. J was trimmed by 3 bases and V by 1 base; bases with no gene match: 4. The DNA for the CDR3 is TGTGCCAGTAGTATAGGCCTAGCGGAAACAGATACGCAGTATTTT. Translation: CASSIGLAETDTQYF.

This clone was seen a handful of times. Within the sample, other DNA sequences also encode this same CDR3. The chain employs TRBV9 and TRBJ2-2; no reliable D call. The CDR3 consists of 14 residues. In germline, CDR1 is SGDLS, CDR2 YYNGEE. With 3 bases removed from V and 0 bases from J, the gap between germline ends came to 6 bases. CDR3 region: CASSARTNTGELFF. The CDR3 bases are TGTGCCAGCAGCGCACGTACGAACACCGGGGAGCTGTTTTTT.

The rearrangement joins TRBV6-6 to TRBJ2-7; D unclear. Trimming pared 2 bases from V and 2 bases from J, leaving 7 bases between. The CDR3 has 13 amino acids. CDR1 MNHNY and CDR2 SVGAGI come from the germline V gene (reference sequence). Written as DNA, the CDR3 is TGTGCCAGCAGTTACGAATCTACCTACGAGCAGTACTTC. Protein sequence: CASSYESTYEQYF.

In this sample, this clone turned up a few times. V gene TRBV6-6 combines with J gene TRBJ2-7; possible D gene TRBD1, 6 bases. The CDR3 has 14 residues. Germline V lookup: CDR1 MNHNY, CDR2 SVGAGI (reference sequence). V was cut by 7 bases and J by 4 bases, with 17 bases left in between. The CDR3 loop reads CASTDPRGKYEQYF. CDR3 DNA: TGTGCCAGCACCGACCCCAGGGGAAAGTACGAGCAGTACTTC.

CDR3 sequence: CAISEGREPHDEQFF. The CDR3 DNA reads as TGTGCCATCAGTGAAGGGCGGGAGCCTCATGATGAGCAGTTCTTC. The V gene is TRBV10-3, the J gene TRBJ2-1, with 7 bases fitting TRBD2. Germline CDR1 ENHRY, CDR2 SYGVKD. V dropped 3 bases and J dropped 8; count of bases not matched to a gene: 10. The CDR3 extends over 15 amino acids.

The chain joins TRBV5-6 to TRBJ1-2; D may be TRBD1 (5 bases). Germline V CDR1 and CDR2: SGHDT, YYEEEE. V was clipped by 0 bases and J by 2 bases, with 11 bases between them. The CDR3 extends over 15 amino acids. The chain's CDR3 is CASSLGQGENYGYTF. CDR3 coding DNA: TGTGCCAGCAGCTTGGGGCAGGGCGAGAACTATGGCTACACCTTC.

The rearrangement links TRBV19 to TRBJ1-2, with TRBD1 identical over 8 bases. The V segment lost 5 bases and the J segment 8 bases; nucleotides outside the gene matches: 13. The CDR3 covers 15 residues. Per germline, CDR1 LNHDA and CDR2 SQIVND (reference sequence). The CDR3 DNA sequence: TGTGCCAGTAGTCCCTCCCCCAGGACAGGGAACGGCTACACCTTC. Translated: CASSPSPRTGNGYTF.

The rearrangement joins TRBV7-2 to TRBJ2-3; a weak D match, TRBD2 (5 bases). V was clipped by 6 bases and J by 2 bases, with 12 bases between them. The germline V gene has CDR1 SGHTA and CDR2 FQGNSA. The CDR3 has 14 residues. The CDR3 protein is CASRRTSNTDTQYF. CDR3 DNA sequence: TGTGCCAGCAGACGGACTTCTAACACAGATACGCAGTATTTT.

The gene calls are TRBV5-6 and TRBJ1-2; 8 positions match TRBD1. Per the germline V gene, CDR1 is SGHDT and CDR2 is YYEEEE. Germline trimming cut 1 base from V and 5 bases from J; bases unmatched to any gene: 7. The CDR3 has 15 residues. CDR3 in amino acids: CASSLTQGARYGYTF. Here the CDR3 DNA reads TGTGCCAGCAGCTTGACTCAGGGGGCGAGGTATGGCTACACCTTC.

This chain uses TRBV7-9 with TRBJ2-2; D remains ambiguous. The CDR3 sequence is 12 residues long. Germline loops: CDR1 SEHNR, CDR2 FQNEAQ (reference sequence). The V and J ends lost 5 bases and 7 bases respectively, with 8 bases between them. CDR3 loop: CASSRINGELFF. DNA for the CDR3: TGTGCCAGCAGCCGAATAAACGGGGAGCTGTTTTTT. The full variable domain, rest sourced from reference TRBV7-9 and TRBJ2-2, is DTGVSQNPRHKITKRGQNVTFRCDPISEHNRLYWYRQTLGQGPEFLTYFQNEAQLEKSRLLSDRFSAERPKGSFSTLEIQRTEQGDSAMYLCASSRINGELFFGEGSRLTVL.

The gene calls are TRBV7-2 and TRBJ1-2; perhaps TRBD1 as D (6 bases). This CDR3 contains 13 residues. With 4 bases removed from V and 5 bases from J, the gap between germline ends came to 11 bases. Germline V gene lookup returns CDR1 SGHTA and CDR2 FQGNSA. CDR3 DNA: TGTGCCAGCAGCTACCAGGGGTCGTATGGCTACACCTTC. Translated, it gives CASSYQGSYGYTF.

The chain is built from TRBV7-9 and TRBJ2-2; D is perhaps TRBD2 (6 bases). CDR3 length: 15 residues. Germline V gene sequence: CDR1 SEHNR, CDR2 FQNEAQ (reference sequence). Deletions cut 3 bases from V and 5 bases from J, with 13 bases between. The CDR3 region has the DNA TGTGCCAGCAGCTTTGGGACTGCCACGACCGGGGAGCTGTTTTTT. Its translation is CASSFGTATTGELFF. Drawing the rest from reference TRBV7-9 and TRBJ2-2, the complete variable domain is DTGVSQNPRHKITKRGQNVTFRCDPISEHNRLYWYRQTLGQGPEFLTYFQNEAQLEKSRLLSDRFSAERPKGSFSTLEIQRTEQGDSAMYLCASSFGTATTGELFFGEGSRLTVL.

This clone was counted ten times or more. The chain is built from TRBV19 and TRBJ1-6; 9 bases are a match to TRBD1. Germline values: CDR1 LNHDA, CDR2 SQIVND (reference sequence). With 2 bases clipped from V and 9 bases from J, the junction kept 5 bases outside the gene matches. The CDR3 is made up of 15 amino acids. The CDR3 region is CASSIRRDRASPLHF. CDR3 bases: TGTGCCAGTAGTATACGCCGGGACAGGGCTTCACCCCTCCACTTT.

J is TRBJ1-4 and V is TRBV7-9, with 7 positions matching TRBD1. J lost 5 bases, V lost 3 bases, and 6 bases had no gene match. The CDR3 has 15 residues. Germline CDR1 SEHNR, CDR2 FQNEAQ (reference sequence). CDR3 in amino acids: CASSFTGAFNEKLFF. The DNA of the CDR3 is TGTGCCAGCAGCTTTACAGGGGCGTTCAATGAAAAACTGTTTTTT.